Listed below are T cell receptor beta chains from one sample, sequenced in a study of T cell repertoires in cytomegalovirus infection. In TCRdb, the reads were re-called with MiXCR into one record per CDR3 protein. The repertoire holds fewer than 200,000 distinct CDR3 sequences, with about 20% as singletons. Specimen: PBMCs. The receptors derive from a human donor in good health (CMV status not recorded). Some clones in this sample may be carry-over from other donors' samples. Both conserved end residues are part of each CDR3. Each record gives: D gene, J gene, clone size, V gene, CDR3 DNA, CDR3 protein. D genes are given only for firm matches. Clone sizes are given selectively: once, few, many, or a class where the clone is expanded.

d_call: NA
j_call: TRBJ1-2
clone_size: many
v_call: TRBV20-1
cdr3_nt: TGCAGTGCTTGGACAGCAAACTATGGCTACACCTTC
cdr3_aa: CSAWTANYGYTF

d_call: TRBD2
j_call: TRBJ2-1
clone_size: NA
v_call: TRBV6-2/TRBV6-3
cdr3_nt: TGTGCCAGCAGGATTCATTCTAGCGGGAGTACTAATGAGCAGTTCTTC
cdr3_aa: CASRIHSSGSTNEQFF

d_call: TRBD2
j_call: TRBJ2-3
clone_size: NA
v_call: TRBV5-1
cdr3_nt: TGCGCCAGCAGCCCCCTAGCGGGGGGCCCAGATACGCAGTATTTT
cdr3_aa: CASSPLAGGPDTQYF

d_call: NA
j_call: TRBJ2-7
clone_size: NA
v_call: TRBV29-1
cdr3_nt: TGCAGCGTGCACGCCGGCGGCTACGAGCAGTACTTC
cdr3_aa: CSVHAGGYEQYF

d_call: TRBD1
j_call: TRBJ1-2
clone_size: NA
v_call: TRBV30
cdr3_nt: TGTGCCTGGAATCGGGACAGACCTTATGGCTACACCTTC
cdr3_aa: CAWNRDRPYGYTF

d_call: NA
j_call: TRBJ1-4
clone_size: few
v_call: TRBV5-1
cdr3_nt: TGCGCCAGCAGCTTGGGGGGGACCAATGAAAAACTGTTTTTT
cdr3_aa: CASSLGGTNEKLFF

d_call: NA
j_call: TRBJ2-4
clone_size: many
v_call: TRBV5-1
cdr3_nt: TGCGCCAGCAGCTTGAACAGTCCGGGACTTGGGGGAGAAAAAGAAAACATTCAGTACTTC
cdr3_aa: CASSLNSPGLGGEKENIQYF

d_call: TRBD2
j_call: TRBJ2-5
clone_size: NA
v_call: TRBV6-5
cdr3_nt: TGTGCCAGCAGGCGGGGGGAGACCCAGTACTTC
cdr3_aa: CASRRGETQYF

d_call: TRBD2
j_call: TRBJ2-2
clone_size: NA
v_call: TRBV11-2
cdr3_nt: TGTGCCAGCAGCTTGAGACCGACTAGCGGGAGATCGGACACCGGGGAGCTGTTTTTT
cdr3_aa: CASSLRPTSGRSDTGELFF

d_call: TRBD1
j_call: TRBJ1-1
clone_size: NA
v_call: TRBV20-1
cdr3_nt: TGCAGTGCAACCACAGGGGGCACTGAAGCTTTCTTT
cdr3_aa: CSATTGGTEAFF

d_call: NA
j_call: TRBJ1-2
clone_size: few
v_call: TRBV7-6
cdr3_nt: TGTGCCAGCAGCTTAGCAATCCGGCATGGCTACACCTTC
cdr3_aa: CASSLAIRHGYTF

d_call: NA
j_call: TRBJ1-4
clone_size: NA
v_call: TRBV19
cdr3_nt: TGTGCCAGTAGTATATTTGCAACTAATGAAAAACTGTTTTTT
cdr3_aa: CASSIFATNEKLFF

d_call: NA
j_call: TRBJ2-3
clone_size: many
v_call: TRBV7-2
cdr3_nt: TGTGCCAGCAGCCTACCAACAGATACGCAGTATTTT
cdr3_aa: CASSLPTDTQYF

d_call: NA
j_call: TRBJ2-7
clone_size: NA
v_call: TRBV6-2/TRBV6-3
cdr3_nt: TGTGCCAGCAGCTCATGGGGACTTGACTACGAGCAGTACTTC
cdr3_aa: CASSSWGLDYEQYF

d_call: NA
j_call: TRBJ1-5
clone_size: few
v_call: TRBV12-3/TRBV12-4
cdr3_nt: TGTGCCAGCAGTTTTTTCAGGGGTGGTCAGCCCCAGCATTTT
cdr3_aa: CASSFFRGGQPQHF

d_call: NA
j_call: TRBJ2-7
clone_size: NA
v_call: TRBV6-6
cdr3_nt: TGTGCCAGCAGTTACTCGGGGTTGGCAGGGTGGCCCTACGAGCAGTACTTC
cdr3_aa: CASSYSGLAGWPYEQYF

d_call: NA
j_call: TRBJ2-6
clone_size: NA
v_call: TRBV12-3/TRBV12-4
cdr3_nt: TGTGCCAGCAGTTTAGCAGGGACTGGGGCCAACGTCCTGACTTTC
cdr3_aa: CASSLAGTGANVLTF

d_call: TRBD2
j_call: TRBJ2-3
clone_size: many
v_call: TRBV19
cdr3_nt: TGTGCCAGTAGTAACCTAGCGGGGCCGTCAGATACGCAGTATTTT
cdr3_aa: CASSNLAGPSDTQYF

d_call: TRBD1
j_call: TRBJ2-2
clone_size: NA
v_call: TRBV19
cdr3_nt: TGTGCCGCCAGGACAGGGGGCAAGACCGGGGAGCTGTTTTTT
cdr3_aa: CAARTGGKTGELFF

d_call: NA
j_call: TRBJ2-7
clone_size: many
v_call: TRBV7-2
cdr3_nt: TGTGCCAGCACGGAACGGCTGAGCTCCTACGAGCAGTACTTC
cdr3_aa: CASTERLSSYEQYF

d_call: NA
j_call: TRBJ1-5
clone_size: NA
v_call: TRBV7-4
cdr3_nt: TGTGCCAGCAGCTTAGGGGGGGAACAGCCCCAGCATTTT
cdr3_aa: CASSLGGEQPQHF

d_call: TRBD2
j_call: TRBJ2-5
clone_size: NA
v_call: TRBV7-9
cdr3_nt: TGTGCCAGCAGCTTCGGACTAGCGGGAACTGAGACCCAGTACTTC
cdr3_aa: CASSFGLAGTETQYF

d_call: TRBD1
j_call: TRBJ2-5
clone_size: few
v_call: TRBV7-6
cdr3_nt: TGTGCCAGCAGCTTAGCAGGGGGCGGCCAAGAGACCCAGTACTTC
cdr3_aa: CASSLAGGGQETQYF

d_call: NA
j_call: TRBJ2-7
clone_size: NA
v_call: TRBV19
cdr3_nt: TGTGCCAGTAGTATTGAGACCGCCTACGAGCAGTACTTC
cdr3_aa: CASSIETAYEQYF

d_call: TRBD1
j_call: TRBJ2-3
clone_size: few
v_call: TRBV15
cdr3_nt: TGTGCCACCAGCAGAGACTGGACAGGGAGGAAGGATACGCAGTATTTT
cdr3_aa: CATSRDWTGRKDTQYF

d_call: TRBD1
j_call: TRBJ1-2
clone_size: NA
v_call: TRBV6-6
cdr3_nt: TGTGCCAGCAGGGACAGGGGGGACGGCTACACCTTC
cdr3_aa: CASRDRGDGYTF

d_call: TRBD1
j_call: TRBJ1-4
clone_size: NA
v_call: TRBV6-6
cdr3_nt: TGTGCCAGCAGCAGAGCCGGGACAGGGAGTAATGAAAAACTGTTTTTT
cdr3_aa: CASSRAGTGSNEKLFF

d_call: NA
j_call: TRBJ2-2
clone_size: many
v_call: TRBV28
cdr3_nt: TGTGCCAGCAGGAGGGGGGAGCTGTTTTTT
cdr3_aa: CASRRGELFF

d_call: TRBD1
j_call: TRBJ2-3
clone_size: many
v_call: TRBV27
cdr3_nt: TGTGCCAGCGCCGACAGGGCCTTCACAGATACGCAGTATTTT
cdr3_aa: CASADRAFTDTQYF

d_call: NA
j_call: TRBJ2-1
clone_size: NA
v_call: TRBV5-6
cdr3_nt: TGTGCCAGCAGCCCCCCTCTCCGCAGGGTCGATGAGCAGTTCTTC
cdr3_aa: CASSPPLRRVDEQFF

d_call: TRBD1
j_call: TRBJ2-2
clone_size: NA
v_call: TRBV11-3
cdr3_nt: TGTGCCAGCAGCACCAACAGGGGGCGCCGGACCGGGGAGCTGTTTTTT
cdr3_aa: CASSTNRGRRTGELFF

d_call: TRBD1
j_call: TRBJ2-7
clone_size: few
v_call: TRBV6-1
cdr3_nt: TGTGCCAGCTGCCCGACAGGGAACTCCTACGAGCAGTACTTC
cdr3_aa: CASCPTGNSYEQYF

d_call: NA
j_call: TRBJ2-5
clone_size: few
v_call: TRBV12-3/TRBV12-4
cdr3_nt: TGTGCCAGCAGTCCGCTCGGCATCGGAGAGACCCAGTACTTC
cdr3_aa: CASSPLGIGETQYF

d_call: NA
j_call: TRBJ1-4
clone_size: many
v_call: TRBV4-1
cdr3_nt: TGCGCCAGCAGCCTCACCTGGCCCGGCCCTAATGAAAAACTGTTTTTT
cdr3_aa: CASSLTWPGPNEKLFF

d_call: NA
j_call: TRBJ2-3
clone_size: many
v_call: TRBV12-3/TRBV12-4
cdr3_nt: TGTGCCAGCAGTTACTTCTTGGGACTCACAGATACGCAGTATTTT
cdr3_aa: CASSYFLGLTDTQYF

d_call: NA
j_call: TRBJ1-1
clone_size: NA
v_call: TRBV2
cdr3_nt: TGTGCCAGCAGGCCGGGCCCCATCTCGACTGAAGCTTTCTTT
cdr3_aa: CASRPGPISTEAFF

d_call: TRBD1
j_call: TRBJ1-1
clone_size: NA
v_call: TRBV7-3
cdr3_nt: TGTGCCAGCAGCCAAGGGACAGGGGGAGTCGCTGAAGCTTTCTTT
cdr3_aa: CASSQGTGGVAEAFF

d_call: TRBD1
j_call: TRBJ1-4
clone_size: few
v_call: TRBV6-6
cdr3_nt: TGTGCCAGCAGTTACTCCGGCCTCAGGGGGGAGCGTGAAAAACTGTTTTTT
cdr3_aa: CASSYSGLRGEREKLFF

d_call: TRBD2
j_call: TRBJ2-7
clone_size: few
v_call: TRBV5-6
cdr3_nt: TGTGCCAGCAGCTTGGAATCCGGGGGGGGCGAGCAGTACTTC
cdr3_aa: CASSLESGGGEQYF

d_call: NA
j_call: TRBJ1-1
clone_size: few
v_call: TRBV28
cdr3_nt: TGTGCCAGCAGCTTCCAAGGGACTGAAGCTTTCTTT
cdr3_aa: CASSFQGTEAFF

d_call: NA
j_call: TRBJ2-7
clone_size: few
v_call: TRBV12-3/TRBV12-4
cdr3_nt: TGTGCCAGCAGTTCCTCCGGGACACCGACCTACGAGCAGTACTTC
cdr3_aa: CASSSSGTPTYEQYF

d_call: NA
j_call: TRBJ2-3
clone_size: many
v_call: TRBV12-3/TRBV12-4
cdr3_nt: TGTGCCAGCAGTTTACGATCGGAGCAGTATTTT
cdr3_aa: CASSLRSEQYF

d_call: TRBD2
j_call: TRBJ2-6
clone_size: NA
v_call: TRBV19
cdr3_nt: TGTGCCAGTAAGTTAGCGGGGGCTGGGGCCAACGTCCTGACTTTC
cdr3_aa: CASKLAGAGANVLTF

d_call: TRBD1
j_call: TRBJ2-2
clone_size: NA
v_call: TRBV7-6
cdr3_nt: TGTGCCAGCAGCTTAAGGGACAGGGACGGGGAGCTGTTTTTT
cdr3_aa: CASSLRDRDGELFF

d_call: NA
j_call: TRBJ2-2
clone_size: many
v_call: TRBV12-5
cdr3_nt: TGTGCTAGTGGTTTGAAGCGCACCGGGGAGCTGTTTTTT
cdr3_aa: CASGLKRTGELFF

d_call: NA
j_call: TRBJ2-7
clone_size: NA
v_call: TRBV5-4
cdr3_nt: TGTGCCAGCAGCTCCGAGACCCACGAGCAGTACTTC
cdr3_aa: CASSSETHEQYF

d_call: NA
j_call: TRBJ2-1
clone_size: few
v_call: TRBV20-1
cdr3_nt: TGCAGTGCTTCAGAGAAGGTAAAGGGTAACAATGAGCAGTTCTTC
cdr3_aa: CSASEKVKGNNEQFF

d_call: TRBD1
j_call: TRBJ2-7
clone_size: few
v_call: TRBV28
cdr3_nt: TGTGCCAGCAGTCCCCGGGACAGAACCTACGAGCAGTACTTC
cdr3_aa: CASSPRDRTYEQYF

d_call: TRBD2
j_call: TRBJ2-3
clone_size: NA
v_call: TRBV20-1
cdr3_nt: TGCAGTGCTAGTCATAGCGGGGGAAATGCAGATACGCAGTATTTT
cdr3_aa: CSASHSGGNADTQYF

d_call: NA
j_call: TRBJ1-5
clone_size: NA
v_call: TRBV7-9
cdr3_nt: TGTGCCAGCAACGACCGGGAGGCCGGGCCCCAGCATTTT
cdr3_aa: CASNDREAGPQHF

d_call: NA
j_call: TRBJ2-5
clone_size: once
v_call: TRBV29-1
cdr3_nt: TGCAGCGTTGGGGGTTCTGTAAGAGGGGAGACCCAGTACTTC
cdr3_aa: CSVGGSVRGETQYF

d_call: NA
j_call: TRBJ2-3
clone_size: few
v_call: TRBV12-3/TRBV12-4
cdr3_nt: TGTGCCAGCTGCCTAGGTCTTGCAGATACGCAGTATTTT
cdr3_aa: CASCLGLADTQYF

d_call: NA
j_call: TRBJ1-3
clone_size: many
v_call: TRBV12-3/TRBV12-4
cdr3_nt: TGTGCCAGCAGTTTTCCAGGAAACACCATATATTTT
cdr3_aa: CASSFPGNTIYF

d_call: NA
j_call: TRBJ2-1
clone_size: NA
v_call: TRBV7-2
cdr3_nt: TGTGCCAGCAGGGGGGAGGCGAGGAGCCCCAAGTTCTTC
cdr3_aa: CASRGEARSPKFF

d_call: NA
j_call: TRBJ1-1
clone_size: NA
v_call: TRBV9
cdr3_nt: TGTGCCAGCGGGAGGGTAGGGGTTAATAAGGCTTTCTTT
cdr3_aa: CASGRVGVNKAFF

d_call: TRBD2
j_call: TRBJ2-1
clone_size: many
v_call: TRBV12-3/TRBV12-4
cdr3_nt: TGTGCCAGCAGTCCGACCAGCGGGAGGGCCAGGAATGAGCAGTTCTTC
cdr3_aa: CASSPTSGRARNEQFF

d_call: TRBD1
j_call: TRBJ1-1
clone_size: few
v_call: TRBV6-6
cdr3_nt: TGTGCCAGCAGTTACCGACAGGGAGGCACTGAAGCTTTCTTT
cdr3_aa: CASSYRQGGTEAFF

d_call: TRBD1
j_call: TRBJ2-1
clone_size: many
v_call: TRBV7-2
cdr3_nt: TGTGCCAGCAGCCTACGGGACAGGGACAAAAATGAGCAGTTCTTC
cdr3_aa: CASSLRDRDKNEQFF

d_call: TRBD1
j_call: TRBJ1-2
clone_size: NA
v_call: TRBV5-1
cdr3_nt: TGCGCCAGCAGCTTGGATGGGACAGGGTATTATGGCTACACCTTC
cdr3_aa: CASSLDGTGYYGYTF

d_call: NA
j_call: TRBJ1-2
clone_size: few
v_call: TRBV2
cdr3_nt: TGTGCCAGCAGTGATGGGGGAAGCGGCTACACCTTC
cdr3_aa: CASSDGGSGYTF